The rows below give T cell receptor beta chains drawn from one sample of a study of cytomegalovirus exposure and HLA in healthy donors. The data were produced by immunoSEQ multiplex PCR, yet TCRdb's version contains in-frame clones alone and is incomplete. Among some 140,000 clones, roughly 70% were seen once, and the ten largest hold over 1.5%. Sequencing was carried out using PBMCs. These receptors were taken from a human donor in good health. CDR3s leave out the opening cysteine and the closing phenylalanine or tryptophan. D genes are given only for firm matches.

D gene,V gene,J gene,CDR3 protein
TRBD1,TRBV9,TRBJ2-1,ASSVGQGTYNEQF
TRBD2,TRBV11-3,TRBJ2-3,ASSLKASGSTDTQY
NA,TRBV6-1,TRBJ2-1,ASRQYYNEQF
NA,TRBV6-1,TRBJ1-6,ASSEAQGGNSPLH
NA,TRBV28,TRBJ1-2,ASSSSLAANYGYT
NA,TRBV7-9,TRBJ2-7,ASSRELAYEQY
TRBD2,TRBV28,TRBJ2-7,ASTGGGGYEQY
TRBD2,TRBV7-2,TRBJ2-6,ASSYRTSGTSGANVLT
NA,TRBV6-1,TRBJ2-3,ASSEVGRGEDTQY
TRBD1,TRBV10-1,TRBJ1-6,ANSGTDNSPLH
TRBD1,TRBV18,TRBJ1-1,ASSRGAGQGTTEAF
NA,TRBV6-5,TRBJ2-5,ASSPGQRWETQY
NA,TRBV11-1,TRBJ2-5,ASSLAYRETQY
TRBD2,TRBV27,TRBJ2-1,ASSLAGGLYNEQF
NA,TRBV7-3,TRBJ2-1,ASSLSGIDNEQF
NA,TRBV18,TRBJ2-5,ASSPQQETQY
TRBD2,TRBV9,TRBJ2-2,ASSVRLAENTGELF
TRBD2,TRBV27,TRBJ2-7,ASSLGREVEQY
TRBD2,TRBV7-9,TRBJ2-5,ASSLGLGLAGQETQY
NA,TRBV15,TRBJ1-5,ATSEAGNQPQH
NA,TRBV2,TRBJ2-5,ASSEDWGGAETQY
TRBD1,TRBV18,TRBJ1-6,ASTGQGNSPLH
NA,TRBV7-8,TRBJ2-7,ASSLGPGVPYEQY
NA,TRBV5-6,TRBJ2-3,ASSWGQRTDTQY
TRBD2,TRBV5-4,TRBJ2-5,ASSPSGSYRETQY
NA,TRBV19,TRBJ2-7,ASSSGLGYEQY
NA,TRBV19,TRBJ1-5,ASSIIRQDQPQH
NA,TRBV28,TRBJ2-7,ASSALANEQY
NA,TRBV7-9,TRBJ2-5,ASSPRGPRLETQY
NA,TRBV10-1,TRBJ1-1,ASRTRRDTEAF
NA,TRBV27,TRBJ1-5,AAGGASNQPQH